A single sample is the source of the 16 T cell receptor beta chains below, sequenced in a study of shared T cell receptors in the human thymus. Profiled with immunoSEQ multiplex PCR; TCRdb holds only in-frame clones, not every one. This sample yields hundreds of thousands of clones, of which roughly 90% are seen a single time; 0.01% belongs to the top ten. The same sample was also studied in work on human thymus T cells.

The sample comprised thymocytes. The source of these receptors is a boy in the first two years of life with a congenital heart defect.

The rearrangement links TRBV19 to TRBJ2-2, with 7 bases that match TRBD2. This CDR3 spans 16 amino acids. Looked up from germline, CDR1 is LNHDA and CDR2 is SQIVND (reference sequence). The V gene end was trimmed by 6 bases and the J gene end by 4 bases; junction bases not matched to a gene: 11. CDR3 bases: TGTGCCAGTAGCAGGGAGCGGGGTTCGGGCACCGGGGAGCTGTTTTTT. Translation: CASSRERGSGTGELFF.

V usage is TRBV5-4 and J usage is TRBJ2-5; 7 bases agree with TRBD1. The junction had 10 bases not matched to a gene; V was cut back by 3 bases and J by 5 bases. This CDR3 region has 15 residues. Germline values: CDR1 SGHNT, CDR2 YYREEE (reference sequence). CDR3 residues: CASSSHRGGGETQYF. The CDR3 nucleotides read TGTGCCAGCAGCTCCCACAGGGGTGGCGGGGAGACCCAGTACTTC.

Here the CDR3 reads CASSEKGWRAFTYEQYF. The DNA for the CDR3 is TGTGCCAGCAGTGAAAAAGGGTGGCGGGCCTTCACCTACGAGCAGTACTTC. The rearrangement links TRBV6-1 to TRBJ2-7, with a possible D match to TRBD2 (5 bases). Germline V lookup: CDR1 MNHNS, CDR2 SASEGT. The CDR3 length is 17 residues. V lost 2 bases, J lost 2 bases, and 19 bases lay in between.

This sequence joins TRBV6-1 and TRBJ1-5; 9 bases match TRBD1. The CDR3 contains 14 residues. Germline values: CDR1 MNHNS, CDR2 SASEGT. V shed 4 bases and J 7 bases; nucleotides not matched to a gene: 5. The chain's CDR3 is CASSGGQGWQPQHF. The CDR3 coding sequence is TGTGCCAGCAGTGGGGGACAGGGATGGCAGCCCCAGCATTTT.

V gene TRBV5-4 combines with J gene TRBJ2-2; D gene unclear. CDR3 length: 17 amino acids. Germline CDR1 SGHNT, CDR2 YYREEE (reference sequence). Trimming stripped 6 bases from V and 8 bases from J, with 26 bases between. In DNA, the CDR3 is TGTGCCAGCAATGACGCCGCGGTCGCTACCCAGAGGGGGGAGCTGTTTTTT. This encodes CASNDAAVATQRGELFF.

The chain links TRBV30 to TRBJ2-2; 12 bases are shared with TRBD2. Germline V CDR1 and CDR2: GTSNPN, SVGIG (reference sequence). The CDR3 loop spans 18 amino acids. With 0 bases clipped from V and 6 bases from J, the junction kept 11 bases outside the gene matches. CDR3 nucleotide sequence: TGTGCCTGGAGTGTAGTATTCGCTAGCGGGAGGGCGTCCGGGGAGCTGTTTTTT. Its protein product is CAWSVVFASGRASGELFF.

This clone was found a few times. This sequence joins TRBV18 and TRBJ1-2; TRBD1 agrees at 10 bases. With V trimmed by 3 bases and J by 4 bases, 2 bases remained unmatched. Germline V gene sequence: CDR1 KGHSH, CDR2 LQKENI. The CDR3 spans 14 residues. The CDR3 DNA reads TGTGCCAGCTCACCGGGGACAGGGGCCTATGGCTACACCTTC. Amino acids: CASSPGTGAYGYTF.

The rearrangement uses TRBV5-4 and TRBJ2-3; 11 nucleotides align to TRBD2. The CDR3 is 16 residues long. Germline V gene sequence: CDR1 SGHNT, CDR2 YYREEE (reference sequence). Trimming took 2 bases from V and 2 from J; bases not matched to a gene: 4. The CDR3 reads CASSFETSGNTDTQYF. For the CDR3, the DNA is TGTGCCAGCAGCTTTGAGACTAGCGGGAACACAGATACGCAGTATTTT.

CDR3 sequence reads: CASSSTGGYEQYF. The CDR3 DNA sequence: TGTGCCAGCAGTTCTACAGGGGGCTACGAGCAGTACTTC. The chain recombines TRBV28 with TRBJ2-7; TRBD1 matches 8 bases. V lost 4 bases to trimming and J lost 3 bases; unmatched junction nucleotides: 2. This CDR3 has 13 amino acids. Per germline, CDR1 MDHEN and CDR2 SYDVKM.

The CDR3, as DNA: TGTGCCAGCAGCCAATGGACTAGCGGGATGGTAGGGGAGACCCAGTACTTC. Its protein product is CASSQWTSGMVGETQYF. This chain connects TRBV7-8 to TRBJ2-5; 12 bases are a match to TRBD2. The V gene end was trimmed by 5 bases and the J gene end by 5 bases; junction bases not matched to a gene: 12. CDR1 is SGHVS and CDR2 is FQNEAQ in the germline V gene. CDR3 length equals 17 residues. The full variable domain, rest sourced from reference TRBV7-8 and TRBJ2-5, is GAGVSQSPRYKVAKRGQDVALRCDPISGHVSLFWYQQALGQGPEFLTYFQNEAQLDKSGLPSDRFFAERPEGSVSTLKIQRTQQEDSAVYLCASSQWTSGMVGETQYFGPGTRLLVL.

The V gene is TRBV2, the J gene TRBJ2-1, with 10 bases that match TRBD2. CDR3 length: 15 residues. Germline CDR1 is SNHLY and CDR2 is FYNNEI. J lost 5 bases, V lost 6 bases, and 7 bases had no gene match. The CDR3 reads CASSSSGRADNEQFF. As DNA, the CDR3 is TGTGCCAGCAGCTCCAGCGGGAGGGCGGACAATGAGCAGTTCTTC. Complete variable domain (other parts from reference TRBV2 and TRBJ2-1): EPEVTQTPSHQVTQMGQEVILRCVPISNHLYFYWYRQILGQKVEFLVSFYNNEISEKSEIFDDQFSVERPDGSNFTLKIRSTKLEDSAMYFCASSSSGRADNEQFFGPGTRLTVL.

The V and J genes are TRBV11-2 and TRBJ2-7; 7 bases are shared with TRBD1. Germline CDR1 is SGHAT and CDR2 is FQNNGV. V lost 4 bases to trimming and J lost 0 bases; unmatched junction nucleotides: 0. The CDR3 runs to 13 residues. CDR3 sequence: CASSSGGSYEQYF. DNA of the CDR3: TGTGCCAGCAGCTCAGGGGGCTCCTACGAGCAGTACTTC.

The rearrangement uses TRBV4-3 and TRBJ2-7; D perhaps matches TRBD1 (6 bases). Germline V gene sequence: CDR1 LGHNA, CDR2 YSLEER. The ends were cut back, 5 bases at V and 6 bases at J, with 17 bases in the middle. CDR3 length: 14 residues. As DNA, the CDR3 is TGCGCCAGCAGCTTTCTGACAGGAACCCCCGAGCAGTACTTC. Translating it yields CASSFLTGTPEQYF.

This clone showed up just once. The chain has TRBV27 and TRBJ2-3; possibly TRBD1 for D (6 bases). The germline gives CDR1 MNHEY, CDR2 SMNVEV (reference sequence). The CDR3 extends over 14 amino acids. V was trimmed by 6 bases and J by 6 bases, leaving 16 bases between them. The CDR3 region has the DNA TGTGCCAGCAGGCCAGGGGAAATGGGGGATACGCAGTATTTT. Amino acid sequence: CASRPGEMGDTQYF.

J is TRBJ2-2 and V is TRBV7-9, with 9 bases aligning to TRBD1. The CDR3 has 16 residues. The germline CDR1 and CDR2 sequences are SEHNR and FQNEAQ (reference sequence). Trimming at V came to 6 bases and at J to 3 bases, leaving 8 bases not matched to a gene. The CDR3 DNA sequence: TGTGCCAGCAGGGACAGGGGAGGTTACTACACCGGGGAGCTGTTTTTT. Its translation: CASRDRGGYYTGELFF.

The chain combines TRBV6-1 with TRBJ2-7; 7 bases fit TRBD1. The J segment lost 3 bases and the V segment lost 6 bases, leaving 8 bases of the junction unmatched. Germline-derived CDR1 and CDR2 are MNHNS and SASEGT. This CDR3 has 14 residues. The CDR3 coding sequence is TGTGCCAGCAGCCCCGGGACAGAGGTCTACGAGCAGTACTTC. The encoded protein is CASSPGTEVYEQYF.